This TCR beta chain stems from a study of T cells after yellow fever vaccination. Study results and caveats: Weaker, the secondary response peaked sooner, at day 5 versus 15. Across the CD4 and CD8 compartments, a small share of clonotypes was present in both. Subsequent to the booster, the majority of primary-vaccination clones reappeared (roughly 96% CD4, approximately 90% CD8).

V was clipped by 2 bases and J by 3 bases, with 11 bases between them. This CDR3 is built from 14 residues. The germline V gene encodes CDR1 DFQATT and CDR2 SNEGSKA (reference sequence). This clonotype was detected many times. Its antigen is unknown. The TCR cDNA carried a universal primer site and UMIs from 5'RACE template switching. TCRdb reprocessed the 5' RACE reads with MiXCR, giving one entry per CDR3 protein. Of tens of thousands of distinct CDR3 sequences in the sample, roughly 7.4% were seen once. The rearrangement joins TRBV20-1 to TRBJ2-1; D tentatively fits TRBD1 or TRBD2 (5 bases each). This sample comprised CD8+ T cells sorted from PBMCs, obtained on the day of the yellow fever booster vaccination. This TCR was recovered from a man aged 25-40 years who received the YFV17D yellow fever vaccine. The CDR3 nucleotides are TGCAGTGCTAGACCCCGGGACCACTACAATGAGCAGTTCTTC. Protein: CSARPRDHYNEQFF.